The rows below give T cell receptor beta chains drawn from one sample of a study of blood T cell repertoires in COVID-19. Data came from immunoSEQ multiplex PCR; TCRdb stores just in-frame clones and leaves some out. The sample lists 150,000 to 200,000 clones, 86% occurring once. Sequenced material: PBMCs or T cells enriched from blood (not recorded which). The receptors come from a woman in her twenties or thirties who had recovered from COVID-19. The CDR3 runs from the conserved cysteine through the conserved F or W. Each record gives: D gene, clone size, V gene, J gene, CDR3 DNA, CDR3 protein. D genes are given only for firm matches. A clone size is listed for some rows: how often the clone was seen (once, few, many), or a class if it is expanded.

TRBD1	NA	TRBV12-3/TRBV12-4	TRBJ2-7	TGTGCCAGTGCGACAGGGTGGACCTACGAGCAGTACTTC	CASATGWTYEQYF
NA	NA	TRBV9	TRBJ1-4	TGTGCCAGCAGCGTCGAGGCGTCGGTCAGTCCTAATGAAAAACTGTTTTTT	CASSVEASVSPNEKLFF
TRBD1	once	TRBV4-1	TRBJ2-5	TGCGCCAGCAAAACTTCCCGGGACAGTGAAGAGACCCAGTACTTC	CASKTSRDSEETQYF
NA	few	TRBV6-1	TRBJ1-5	TGTGCCAGCAGTGAATCAGTTAATCAGCCCCAGCATTTT	CASSESVNQPQHF
TRBD2	once	TRBV7-9	TRBJ2-2	TGTGCCCTTTACCCGGGACTACCCACCGGGGAGCTGTTTTTT	CALYPGLPTGELFF
NA	NA	TRBV25-1	TRBJ1-1	TGTGCCAGCAGAAGGGGCAGCGGGGTGGGTGCTTTCTTT	CASRRGSGVGAFF
NA	NA	TRBV18	TRBJ1-1	TGTGCCAGCTCACTATTCGACAGACCGAACACTGAAGCTTTCTTT	CASSLFDRPNTEAFF
TRBD2	NA	TRBV7-8	TRBJ2-2	TGTGCCAGCAGCTTAGCCTCATACCTGACTAGCGGTCCCCAGAACGCCGGGGAGCTGTTTTTT	CASSLASYLTSGPQNAGELFF
NA	NA	TRBV24-1	TRBJ2-7	TGTGCCACCAGTGATTTGACGGTTTCGGGACTTTACGAGCAGTACTTC	CATSDLTVSGLYEQYF
TRBD2	NA	TRBV5-8	TRBJ2-1	TGTGCCAGCAGCCTAGGGACTAGCGGCTACAATGAGCAGTTCTTC	CASSLGTSGYNEQFF
TRBD2	NA	TRBV28	TRBJ2-6	TGTGCCAGCACCAATGATATCCCAGACGGCGGGAGCCCGGAAGGGGCCAACGTCCTGACTTTC	CASTNDIPDGGSPEGANVLTF
NA	once	TRBV7-9	TRBJ1-1	TGTGCCAGCAGGCAGGCTCAGAACACTGAAGCTTTCTTT	CASRQAQNTEAFF
TRBD1	NA	TRBV7-2	TRBJ2-5	TGTGCCAGCAGCCGTAGCAGGGGGGAGACCCAGTACTTC	CASSRSRGETQYF